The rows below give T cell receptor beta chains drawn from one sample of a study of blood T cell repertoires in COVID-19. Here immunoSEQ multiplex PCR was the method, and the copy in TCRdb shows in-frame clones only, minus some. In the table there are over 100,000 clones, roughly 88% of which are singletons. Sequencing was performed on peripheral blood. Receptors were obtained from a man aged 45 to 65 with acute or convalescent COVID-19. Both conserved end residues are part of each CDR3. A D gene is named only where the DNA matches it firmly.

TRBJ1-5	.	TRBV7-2	CASSRRGGNQPQHF	TGTGCCAGCAGTCGCAGGGGCGGCAATCAGCCCCAGCATTTT
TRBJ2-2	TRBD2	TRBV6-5	CASTRGGFSTGELFF	TGTGCCAGCACCCGGGGGGGATTTAGCACCGGGGAGCTGTTTTTT
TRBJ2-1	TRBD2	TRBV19	CATAASGSSYNEQFF	TGTGCCACCGCCGCAAGCGGGAGCTCCTACAATGAGCAGTTCTTC
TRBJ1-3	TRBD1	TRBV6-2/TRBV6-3	CASSFTNRGKSGNTIYF	TGTGCCAGCAGTTTCACAAACAGGGGAAAATCTGGAAACACCATATATTTT
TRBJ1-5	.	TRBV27	CASSRVSGAHMGSNQPQHF	TGTGCCAGCAGCCGAGTTTCAGGGGCCCATATGGGGAGCAATCAGCCCCAGCATTTT
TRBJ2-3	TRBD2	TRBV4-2	CASSQAWLAGTDTQYF	TGTGCCAGCAGCCAAGCATGGCTAGCGGGCACAGATACGCAGTATTTT
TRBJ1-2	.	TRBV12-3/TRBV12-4	CASRSEGVGYTF	TGTGCCAGCAGGTCCGAGGGGGTCGGCTACACCTTC
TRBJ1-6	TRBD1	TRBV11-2	CASSFTIGQGGSPLHF	TGTGCCAGCAGCTTCACGATCGGACAGGGCGGGTCACCCCTCCACTTT
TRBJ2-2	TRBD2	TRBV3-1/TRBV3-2	CASSRRQDGGTGELFF	TGTGCCAGCAGCCGCCGTCAGGACGGGGGGACCGGGGAGCTGTTTTTT
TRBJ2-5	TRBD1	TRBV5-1	CASSKRATGAQETQYF	TGCGCCAGCAGCAAACGCGCCACAGGGGCGCAAGAGACCCAGTACTTC
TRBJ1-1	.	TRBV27	CASSLEADTEAFF	TGTGCCAGCAGTTTAGAGGCGGACACTGAAGCTTTCTTT
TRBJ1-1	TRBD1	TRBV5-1	CASSLGGTGNTEAFF	TGCGCCAGCAGCTTGGGCGGGACAGGGAACACTGAAGCTTTCTTT
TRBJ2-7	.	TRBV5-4	CASSLSGTTYEQYF	TGTGCCAGCAGCTTGAGCGGAACGACCTACGAGCAGTACTTC
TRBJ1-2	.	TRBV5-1	CASSLSRLANYGYTF	TGCGCCAGCAGCTTGTCTAGACTAGCTAACTATGGCTACACCTTC
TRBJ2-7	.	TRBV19	CASSVTSSGRGEQYF	TGTGCCAGTAGTGTCACGAGTTCAGGACGAGGGGAGCAGTACTTC
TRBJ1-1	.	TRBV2	CASKRLNTEAFF	TGTGCCAGCAAGCGTCTGAACACTGAAGCTTTCTTT